The clone carrying this T cell receptor (beta chain) was recorded a few times. Its target is unknown. The data originate from a study of T-cell memory formation after mild COVID-19. Trimming removed 5 bases at V and 0 bases at J, with 18 bases between. The CDR3 loop spans 17 amino acids. The V gene's germline CDR1 is SGHNT and CDR2 YYREEE (reference sequence). Each CDR3 protein gets one entry after TCRdb re-called the 5' RACE reads with MiXCR. This table holds roughly 600,000 distinct CDR3 sequences, under 20% found once. Overall study findings and caveats: Clones contracting over day 15 to 85 were CD4/CD8 balanced, with later expanders leaning CD4+.

The receptor comes from an adult woman who had mild COVID-19 (a few samples of this study predate the infection). Cell type and time point are not known. V usage is TRBV5-4 and J usage is TRBJ2-1; D unclear. The sample taken for sequencing was PBMCs or a T cell subset sorted from them (not recorded which). The CDR3 here is CASSLTWIESSYNEQFF. The CDR3 coding sequence is TGTGCCAGCAGTTTGACCTGGATAGAGAGCTCCTACAATGAGCAGTTCTTC. The full variable domain, with the rest looked up from reference TRBV5-4 and TRBJ2-1, is ETGVTQSPTHLIKTRGQQVTLRCSSQSGHNTVSWYQQALGQGPQFIFQYYREEENGRGNFPPRFSGLQFPNYSSELNVNALELDDSALYLCASSLTWIESSYNEQFFGPGTRLTVL.